This T cell receptor beta chain came from a study of cytomegalovirus exposure and HLA in healthy donors. PCR used 60 Vbeta primers and 13 Jbeta primers. Generated by immunoSEQ multiplex PCR, the TCRdb table keeps only in-frame clones and is missing some. The table includes about 190,000 clones, roughly 79% detected once. The germline V gene has CDR1 SGHDN and CDR2 FVKESK. This CDR3 spans 14 amino acids. V was pared by 1 base and J by 6 bases, with 13 bases between. About this clone: What it recognizes is unknown.

Study-wide results and caveats: The study recorded 150 to 200 TCR beta chains that were cytomegalovirus-associated. A highly shared variant cluster was judged a likely technical artifact. Most CMV-associated TCR beta chains were later found to appear HLA-restricted.

What was sequenced was PBMCs. The source is a young woman in good health and CMV-seronegative. This rearrangement joins TRBV14 to TRBJ2-7, with TRBD2 as a possible D gene (6 bases). CDR3: CASSQVMGGGEQYF. CDR3 bases: TGTGCCAGCAGCCAAGTTATGGGGGGTGGCGAGCAGTACTTC.